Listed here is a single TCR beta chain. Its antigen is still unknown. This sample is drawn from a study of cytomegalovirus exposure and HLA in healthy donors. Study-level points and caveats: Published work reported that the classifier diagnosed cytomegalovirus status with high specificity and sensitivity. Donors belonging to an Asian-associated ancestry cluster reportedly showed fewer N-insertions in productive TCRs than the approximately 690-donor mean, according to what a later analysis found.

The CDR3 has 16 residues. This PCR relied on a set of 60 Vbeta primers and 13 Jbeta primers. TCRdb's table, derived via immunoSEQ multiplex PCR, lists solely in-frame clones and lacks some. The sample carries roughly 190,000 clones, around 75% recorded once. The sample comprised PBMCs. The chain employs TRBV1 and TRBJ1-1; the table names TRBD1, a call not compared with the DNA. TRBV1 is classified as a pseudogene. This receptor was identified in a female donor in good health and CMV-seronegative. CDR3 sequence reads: CTSSQCTLDRNTEAFF. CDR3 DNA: TGCACCAGCAGCCAGTGTACCCTGGACAGGAACACTGAAGCTTTCTTT.